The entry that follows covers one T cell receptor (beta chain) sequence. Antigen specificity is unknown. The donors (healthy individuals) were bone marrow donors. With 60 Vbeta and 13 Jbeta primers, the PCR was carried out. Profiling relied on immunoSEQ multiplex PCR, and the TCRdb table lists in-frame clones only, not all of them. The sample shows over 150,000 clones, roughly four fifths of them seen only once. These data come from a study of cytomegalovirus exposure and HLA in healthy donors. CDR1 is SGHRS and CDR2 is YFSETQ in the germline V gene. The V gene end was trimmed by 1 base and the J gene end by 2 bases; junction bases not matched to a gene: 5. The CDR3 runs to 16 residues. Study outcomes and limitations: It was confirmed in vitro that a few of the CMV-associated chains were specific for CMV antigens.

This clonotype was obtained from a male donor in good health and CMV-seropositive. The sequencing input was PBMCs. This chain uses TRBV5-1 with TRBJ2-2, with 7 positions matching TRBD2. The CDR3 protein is CASSLWSGANTGELFF. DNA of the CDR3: TGCGCCAGCAGCTTGTGGAGCGGGGCAAACACCGGGGAGCTGTTTTTT.